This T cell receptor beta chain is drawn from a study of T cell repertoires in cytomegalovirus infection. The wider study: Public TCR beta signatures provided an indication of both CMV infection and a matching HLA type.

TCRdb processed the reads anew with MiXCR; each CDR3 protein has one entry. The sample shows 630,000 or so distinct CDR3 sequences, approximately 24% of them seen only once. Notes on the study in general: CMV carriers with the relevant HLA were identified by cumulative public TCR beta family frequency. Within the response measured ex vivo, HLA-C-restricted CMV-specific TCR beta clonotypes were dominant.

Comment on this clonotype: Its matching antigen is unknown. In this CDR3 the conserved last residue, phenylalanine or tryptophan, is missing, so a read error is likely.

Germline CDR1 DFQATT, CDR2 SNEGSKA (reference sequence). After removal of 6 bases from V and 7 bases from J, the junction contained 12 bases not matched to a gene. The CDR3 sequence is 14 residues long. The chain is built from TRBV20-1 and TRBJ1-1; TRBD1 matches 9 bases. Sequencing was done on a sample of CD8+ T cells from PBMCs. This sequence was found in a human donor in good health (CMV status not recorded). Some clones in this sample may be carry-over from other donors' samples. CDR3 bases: TGCAGTGCACGTGGGGACAGGGCGAGAGGTGAAGCTTTCCTT. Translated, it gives CSARGDRARGEAFL.